This TCR beta chain was sequenced during a study of blood T cell repertoires in COVID-19. Turning to the study itself: Italy, Spain and the United States were the sources of the convalescent and acute COVID-19 samples. Nucleic acid was either cDNA or gDNA, and it came from T cells, B-cell-depleted T cells, or PBMCs.

Under the authors' procedure: Researchers report that nucleated cell counts were estimated from reference gene primer amplification. Libraries were prepared by immunoSEQ multiplex PCR; TCRdb keeps only in-frame clonotypes and omits some of them. Clone size and the V and J calls come from that table; the DNA yielded D and trimming. The profile shows over 85,000 clones, roughly 87% of them singletons. Sequencing was performed on peripheral blood. The sequence was collected from a male donor with acute or convalescent COVID-19.

The CDR3 reads CASQQGDEKLFF. The CDR3 region has the DNA TGTGCCAGCCAACAGGGGGATGAAAAACTGTTTTTT. The rearrangement links TRBV28 to TRBJ1-4; TRBD1 agrees at 8 bases. Germline assignment: CDR1 MDHEN and CDR2 SYDVKM. V was pared by 8 bases and J by 6 bases, with 2 bases of the junction left unmatched. This CDR3 comprises 12 residues. Filled out from reference TRBV28 and TRBJ1-4, the complete variable domain reads DVKVTQSSRYLVKRTGEKVFLECVQDMDHENMFWYRQDPGLGLRLIYFSYDVKMKEKGDIPEGYSVSREKKERFSLILESASTNQTSMYLCASQQGDEKLFFGSGTQLSVL.